These 20 T cell receptor beta chains were sequenced from one sample in a study of cytomegalovirus exposure and HLA in healthy donors. Researchers ran the PCR with 60 Vbeta and 13 Jbeta primers. Measured with immunoSEQ multiplex PCR; TCRdb has only the in-frame clones, and not every one. The profile shows 78,000 or so clones, 62% of them singletons. The specimen was PBMCs. The source of these receptors is a male donor in good health and CMV-seropositive.

This sequence joins TRBV11-2 and TRBJ2-1; TRBD2 matches 10 bases. Germline lookup yields CDR1 SGHAT and CDR2 FQNNGV. J was trimmed by 3 bases and V by 6 bases; bases with no gene match: 5. The CDR3 is 15 residues long. The CDR3 coding sequence is TGTGCCAGCAGTCTCGGGACTAGCGACTACAATGAGCAGTTCTTC. It yields the protein CASSLGTSDYNEQFF.

The chain couples TRBV7-3 to TRBJ2-7; D gene unclear. CDR1 is SGHTA and CDR2 is FQGTGA in the germline V gene. V was cut by 1 base and J by 3 bases, with 4 bases left in between. This CDR3 is built from 12 residues. This chain's CDR3 is CASSLNSYEQYF. The DNA of the CDR3 is TGTGCCAGCAGCTTAAACAGCTACGAGCAGTACTTC.

This clone has more than one count but fewer than ten. This sequence joins TRBV19 and TRBJ2-3; 10 bases map to TRBD2. Germline lookup yields CDR1 LNHDA and CDR2 SQIVND (reference sequence). This CDR3 has 15 amino acids. V was pared by 7 bases and J by 0 bases, with 4 bases of the junction left unmatched. CDR3 DNA: TGTGCCAGTAATAGAGCGGGGGGGAGCACAGATACGCAGTATTTT. Translated, it gives CASNRAGGSTDTQYF.

J is TRBJ2-2 and V is TRBV30; perhaps TRBD2 as D (6 bases). The germline gives CDR1 GTSNPN, CDR2 SVGIG (reference sequence). This CDR3 has 13 amino acids. V lost 2 bases to trimming and J lost 4 bases, with 8 bases between them. The CDR3 DNA reads TGTGCCTGGAGTATACTAGCCACCGGGGAGCTGTTTTTT. Amino acids: CAWSILATGELFF. The full variable domain, in which reference TRBV30 and TRBJ2-2 provide the parts outside the CDR3, is SQTIHQWPATLVQPVGSPLSLECTVEGTSNPNLYWYRQAAGRGLQLLFYSVGIGQISSEVPQNLSASRPQDRQFILSSKKLLLSDSGFYLCAWSILATGELFFGEGSRLTVL.

The chain combines TRBV19 with TRBJ2-1, with TRBD2 as a possible D gene (5 bases). Per the germline V gene, CDR1 is LNHDA and CDR2 is SQIVND (reference sequence). Trimming removed 7 bases at V and 3 bases at J, with 10 bases between. CDR3 size: 13 residues. The CDR3 protein is CASNPGSYNEQFF. The CDR3 DNA sequence: TGTGCCAGTAACCCGGGGAGCTACAATGAGCAGTTCTTC. The full variable domain, rest sourced from reference TRBV19 and TRBJ2-1, is DGGITQSPKYLFRKEGQNVTLSCEQNLNHDAMYWYRQDPGQGLRLIYYSQIVNDFQKGDIAEGYSVSREKKESFPLTVTSAQKNPTAFYLCASNPGSYNEQFFGPGTRLTVL.

The chain recombines TRBV6-1 with TRBJ1-5; perhaps TRBD1 as D (6 bases). The CDR3 contains 15 residues. The ends were cut back, 7 bases at V and 4 bases at J, with 17 bases in the middle. The germline V gene encodes CDR1 MNHNS and CDR2 SASEGT. The CDR3 here is CASKMRGIINQPQHF. CDR3 DNA sequence: TGTGCCAGCAAAATGAGGGGGATCATAAATCAGCCCCAGCATTTT.

This clone has just a few counts. V is TRBV7-6 and J is TRBJ2-5, with D perhaps TRBD2 (5 bases). The CDR3 extends over 14 amino acids. V was clipped by 0 bases and J by 5 bases, with 10 bases between them. Germline lookup yields CDR1 SGHVS and CDR2 FNYEAQ. CDR3 amino acids: CASSLAAGGETQYF. In DNA, the CDR3 is TGTGCCAGCAGCTTAGCGGCAGGCGGGGAGACCCAGTACTTC.

This chain joins TRBV7-9 and TRBJ2-5, with 9 positions matching TRBD2. V lost 2 bases, J lost 4 bases, and 5 bases stayed unmatched. Looked up from germline, CDR1 is SEHNR and CDR2 is FQNEAQ (reference sequence). This CDR3 is built from 15 residues. The CDR3 reads CASSLRGTSPETQYF. The CDR3 nucleotides read TGTGCCAGCAGCTTAAGGGGGACTAGCCCAGAGACCCAGTACTTC.

This rearrangement joins TRBV30 to TRBJ1-5, with D possibly matching TRBD1 (6 bases). CDR1 and CDR2 from the germline V gene are GTSNPN and SVGIG (reference sequence). Trimming removed 5 bases from V and 2 bases from J, with 13 bases in between. This CDR3 is built from 14 residues. Written as DNA, the CDR3 is TGTGCCTGGGCCCTCAGACAGGGCAATCAGCCCCAGCATTTT. This gives the protein CAWALRQGNQPQHF.

This clone was seen just once. This sequence joins TRBV28 and TRBJ1-2; tentatively, D is TRBD1 (6 bases). This CDR3 has 14 residues. Germline V gene sequence: CDR1 MDHEN, CDR2 SYDVKM. V was cut by 5 bases and J by 1 base, with 11 bases left in between. CDR3 region: CASSPRDNNYGYTF. The DNA of the CDR3 is TGTGCCAGCAGTCCCCGGGACAATAACTATGGCTACACCTTC.

As concerns this clone: Other DNA sequences in this specimen translate into the identical CDR3. V and J are TRBV7-9 and TRBJ2-7; D is unclear. This CDR3 contains 14 residues. Between the trimmed V and J ends, which lost 0 bases and 3 bases, there was a span of 9 bases. Germline V lookup: CDR1 SEHNR, CDR2 FQNEAQ (reference sequence). CDR3 amino acids: CASSLARGYYEQYF. CDR3 nucleotides: TGTGCCAGCAGCTTAGCGCGCGGTTACTACGAGCAGTACTTC. Filled out from reference TRBV7-9 and TRBJ2-7, the complete variable domain reads DTGVSQNPRHKITKRGQNVTFRCDPISEHNRLYWYRQTLGQGPEFLTYFQNEAQLEKSRLLSDRFSAERPKGSFSTLEIQRTEQGDSAMYLCASSLARGYYEQYFGPGTRLTVT.

V usage is TRBV7-3 and J usage is TRBJ2-6, with D unclear. Trimming cost V 6 bases and J 4 bases, with 13 bases left between them. Germline-derived CDR1 and CDR2 are SGHTA and FQGTGA. The CDR3 contains 15 residues. The CDR3 nucleotides are TGTGCCAGCAGGGAGCGTCCGCCCGGGGCCAACGTCCTGACTTTC. Translation: CASRERPPGANVLTF.

This clone was counted between two and nine times. The chain combines TRBV7-3 with TRBJ2-2; 8 bases are shared with TRBD1. CDR1 is SGHTA and CDR2 is FQGTGA in the germline V gene. Trimming removed 5 bases from V and 3 bases from J; junction bases left unmatched: 14. CDR3 size: 18 residues. CDR3 coding DNA: TGTGCCAGCAGCGGGGTGCCGCCCGGGACAGGCCACACCGGGGAGCTGTTTTTT. Protein sequence: CASSGVPPGTGHTGELFF.

V usage is TRBV28 and J usage is TRBJ2-7; 8 bases agree with TRBD2. V gave up 0 bases and J gave up 0 bases; unmatched junction bases: 4. Per germline, CDR1 MDHEN and CDR2 SYDVKM. The length of the CDR3 is 16 residues. Here the CDR3 reads CASSLWGSGSSYEQYF. The CDR3 DNA follows: TGTGCCAGCAGTTTATGGGGAAGCGGGAGCTCCTACGAGCAGTACTTC.

The chain uses TRBV25-1 and TRBJ2-3, with 10 bases lining up with TRBD2. J lost 2 bases, V lost 6 bases, and 14 bases had no gene match. CDR3 length: 18 residues. Per germline, CDR1 MGHDK and CDR2 SYGVNS. The CDR3 reads CASRILTLAGGPTDTQYF. CDR3 DNA: TGTGCCAGCAGGATTCTCACTTTAGCGGGGGGCCCCACAGATACGCAGTATTTT.

This clone was counted between two and nine times. The chain joins TRBV7-9 to TRBJ2-1; 7 nucleotides align to TRBD2. Germline V gene data show CDR1 as SEHNR and CDR2 as FQNEAQ (reference sequence). CDR3 length: 17 residues. Unmatched junction bases numbered 16, after V lost 5 bases and J lost 6 bases. The CDR3 is CASSPGPSGIEANEQFF. In nucleotides, the CDR3 is TGTGCCAGCAGCCCTGGCCCTAGCGGCATCGAGGCCAATGAGCAGTTCTTC.

This clone was observed a few times. The chain is built from TRBV5-8 and TRBJ1-5; TRBD1 is a possible D gene (6 bases). Germline CDR1 SGHTS, CDR2 YDEGEE. The CDR3 spans 14 residues. The V end was cut by 4 bases, the J end by 6 bases, with 14 bases between. This CDR3 reads CASSPAGEGQPQHF. CDR3 DNA: TGTGCCAGCAGCCCCGCAGGGGAAGGTCAGCCCCAGCATTTT.

This rearrangement joins TRBV4-1 to TRBJ2-4; the D gene is possibly TRBD1 (6 bases). The length of the CDR3 is 16 residues. The germline V gene encodes CDR1 MGHRA and CDR2 YSYEKL. The V and J ends lost 0 bases and 1 base respectively, with 10 bases between them. The CDR3 region is CASSQEVQGAKNIQYF. The CDR3 DNA reads as TGCGCCAGCAGCCAAGAAGTACAGGGCGCCAAAAACATTCAGTACTTC.

J is TRBJ2-2 and V is TRBV30; TRBD2 agrees at 8 bases. Unmatched junction bases numbered 3, after V lost 0 bases and J lost 3 bases. The CDR3 sequence is 15 residues long. Looked up from germline, CDR1 is GTSNPN and CDR2 is SVGIG (reference sequence). The CDR3 nucleotides read TGTGCCTGGAGTGTAGCGGGAGTTGACACCGGGGAGCTGTTTTTT. Translating it yields CAWSVAGVDTGELFF.

This clone was observed a few times. J is TRBJ2-6 and V is TRBV27; D call uncertain. The CDR3 totals 16 residues. The germline V gene has CDR1 MNHEY and CDR2 SMNVEV (reference sequence). V was pared by 10 bases and J by 0 bases, with 16 bases between. CDR3 region: CATRLSALSGANVLTF. The CDR3 DNA reads as TGTGCCACCCGACTCTCAGCGCTCTCTGGGGCCAACGTCCTGACTTTC.